This TCR beta chain was sequenced for a study of T cells in Graves' hyperthyroidism and ophthalmopathy. The study, taken as a whole, reports: A median roughly 6.6 months before onset, the model predicted ophthalmopathy. Most thyroid clonotypes with frequency above 0.001 were detected in blood.

The CDR3 covers 18 residues. The V segment lost 3 bases and the J segment 5 bases; nucleotides outside the gene matches: 13. Amplification of TCR beta CDR3 regions used RNA as the template. HTBI primers were used for first-round RT-PCR of the TCR CDR3. Each CDR3 protein is one row after TCRdb ran MiXCR on the multiplex PCR reads. The table has hundreds of thousands of distinct CDR3 sequences, roughly 14% seen once. This clonotype was picked up many times. The antigen remains undetermined. Sample: blood. The chain uses TRBV12-3 or TRBV12-4 and TRBJ2-1; the match to TRBD2 covers 10 bases. The sequence was obtained from a woman aged 50 to 60 with Graves' ophthalmopathy. For the CDR3, the DNA is TGTGCCAGCAGTTTTGGGGCCCCGGCTAGCGGGAGTAACAATGAGCAGTTCTTC. This encodes CASSFGAPASGSNNEQFF.